Ten or more counts support the clone carrying this TCR beta chain. The antigen remains unidentified. The sample is drawn from a study of Graves' ophthalmopathy and Graves' hyperthyroidism. General study findings and limits: In blood appeared most of the expanded thyroid clonotypes whose frequency exceeded 0.001. This model predicted ophthalmopathy progression (sensitivity 70% to 71%, specificity about 72%).

TCR beta CDR3 amplification used RNA transcripts. HTBI primers were used in a first-round RT-PCR, which preceded a second-round multiplex PCR. TCRdb reanalysed the multiplex PCR reads using MiXCR and keeps one entry per CDR3 protein. The table lists nearly 400,000 distinct CDR3 sequences, around 20% of them singletons, with roughly 1.5% in the top ten. Diagnosis used clinical symptoms, serum thyroxine, TRAb, thyroid ultrasound and orbital computed tomography. PBMCs came from more than 7.5 ml of fresh peripheral blood. The CDR3 loop spans 16 amino acids. The germline V and J ends were trimmed by 0 bases and 1 base, with 13 bases remaining between them. The V gene's germline CDR1 is MNHEY and CDR2 SMNVEV (reference sequence).

J is TRBJ2-7 and V is TRBV27, with a tentative D call TRBD2 (5 bases). Sequencing was done on a sample of peripheral blood. The receptor comes from a woman aged 18-30 years with Graves' ophthalmopathy. For the CDR3, the DNA is TGTGCCAGCAGTTTATCCGCAGCGGTTCTATCCTACGAGCAGTACTTC. It encodes CASSLSAAVLSYEQYF.